Listed below are T cell receptor beta chains from one sample, sequenced in a study of cytomegalovirus exposure and HLA in healthy donors. The table came from immunoSEQ multiplex PCR; TCRdb's copy has only in-frame clones and leaves some out. The table includes over 75,000 clones, about nine tenths detected once. The specimen sequenced was PBMCs. These receptors all come from a man aged 25-45 years in good health and CMV-seropositive. The CDR3 runs from the conserved cysteine through the conserved F or W. The D gene is left open where the match is weak. A row's size may be missing; if present it is once, few, many or a size class.

J gene: TRBJ2-1
V gene: TRBV5-8
clone size: .
D gene: TRBD1
CDR3 protein: CASSLGQGTYNEQFF
CDR3 DNA: TGTGCCAGCAGCTTGGGACAGGGGACCTACAATGAGCAGTTCTTC

J gene: TRBJ1-1
V gene: TRBV19
clone size: .
D gene: TRBD1
CDR3 protein: CASRYGTGGTEAFF
CDR3 DNA: TGTGCCAGTCGTTATGGGACAGGTGGCACTGAAGCTTTCTTT

J gene: TRBJ2-5
V gene: TRBV5-8
clone size: .
D gene: .
CDR3 protein: CASSFRGSETQYF
CDR3 DNA: TGTGCCAGCAGCTTTAGGGGGAGTGAGACCCAGTACTTC

J gene: TRBJ2-2
V gene: TRBV19
clone size: .
D gene: TRBD1
CDR3 protein: CASKTGGGPNTGELFF
CDR3 DNA: TGTGCCAGTAAAACAGGGGGAGGCCCGAACACCGGGGAGCTGTTTTTT

J gene: TRBJ1-2
V gene: TRBV6-5
clone size: .
D gene: TRBD1
CDR3 protein: CASSYVAGGIYGYTF
CDR3 DNA: TGTGCCAGCAGTTACGTGGCAGGGGGAATCTATGGCTACACCTTC

J gene: TRBJ1-5
V gene: TRBV5-6
clone size: .
D gene: TRBD1
CDR3 protein: CASSLFQGAQPQHF
CDR3 DNA: TGTGCCAGCAGCTTGTTCCAGGGGGCGCAGCCCCAGCATTTT

J gene: TRBJ2-7
V gene: TRBV6-5
clone size: .
D gene: TRBD1
CDR3 protein: CASSYSGTGENEQYF
CDR3 DNA: TGTGCCAGCAGTTACAGTGGGACAGGGGAAAACGAGCAGTACTTC

J gene: TRBJ1-5
V gene: TRBV7-9
clone size: few
D gene: .
CDR3 protein: CASSLQEREPQHF
CDR3 DNA: TGTGCCAGCAGCTTGCAGGAGAGGGAGCCCCAGCATTTT

J gene: TRBJ1-1
V gene: TRBV21-1
clone size: .
D gene: .
CDR3 protein: CASTTGQERVNTEAFF
CDR3 DNA: TGTGCCAGCACCACTGGACAGGAAAGGGTGAACACTGAAGCTTTCTTT

J gene: TRBJ2-1
V gene: TRBV27
clone size: .
D gene: TRBD2
CDR3 protein: CASSLTSGSYNEQFF
CDR3 DNA: TGTGCCAGCAGTTTGACTAGCGGCTCCTACAATGAGCAGTTCTTC

J gene: TRBJ2-7
V gene: TRBV5-6
clone size: .
D gene: TRBD2
CDR3 protein: CASSSAPRTSLYFYEQYF
CDR3 DNA: TGTGCCAGCAGCTCAGCCCCCAGGACTAGCTTGTATTTCTACGAGCAGTACTTC

J gene: TRBJ1-1
V gene: TRBV2
clone size: few
D gene: TRBD1
CDR3 protein: CASKGQMNTEAFF
CDR3 DNA: TGTGCCAGCAAGGGACAGATGAACACTGAAGCTTTCTTT

J gene: TRBJ1-6
V gene: TRBV2
clone size: once
D gene: .
CDR3 protein: CASSVEAASPLHF
CDR3 DNA: TGTGCCAGCAGTGTAGAGGCGGCATCACCCCTCCACTTT

J gene: TRBJ1-5
V gene: TRBV19
clone size: .
D gene: .
CDR3 protein: CASSIRGVNQPQHF
CDR3 DNA: TGTGCCAGTAGTATCCGCGGGGTTAATCAGCCCCAGCATTTT

J gene: TRBJ2-7
V gene: TRBV14
clone size: .
D gene: .
CDR3 protein: CASSQGYREYEQYF
CDR3 DNA: TGTGCCAGCAGCCAAGGGTACAGGGAATACGAGCAGTACTTC

J gene: TRBJ2-7
V gene: TRBV1
clone size: .
D gene: .
CDR3 protein: CTSSQERASAPEYF
CDR3 DNA: TGCACCAGCAGCCAAGAAAGGGCTAGCGCCCCTGAGTACTTC

J gene: TRBJ1-1
V gene: TRBV5-1
clone size: .
D gene: .
CDR3 protein: CASSNNPGNTEAFF
CDR3 DNA: TGCGCCAGCAGCAATAACCCAGGGAACACTGAAGCTTTCTTT

J gene: TRBJ2-7
V gene: TRBV7-8
clone size: .
D gene: .
CDR3 protein: CASRQGSGAYGAQYF
CDR3 DNA: TGTGCCAGCAGACAAGGATCTGGGGCCTATGGGGCGCAGTACTTC

J gene: TRBJ1-5
V gene: TRBV6-5
clone size: once
D gene: .
CDR3 protein: CASSAQGWPSQPQHF
CDR3 DNA: TGTGCCAGCAGTGCCCAGGGGTGGCCTAGTCAGCCCCAGCATTTT

J gene: TRBJ2-1
V gene: TRBV10-2
clone size: .
D gene: TRBD2
CDR3 protein: CASSEFLAGVSNEQFF
CDR3 DNA: TGCGCCAGCAGTGAGTTTCTAGCGGGAGTCTCCAATGAGCAGTTCTTC

J gene: TRBJ1-5
V gene: TRBV30
clone size: .
D gene: .
CDR3 protein: CAWNTGSNQPQHF
CDR3 DNA: TGTGCCTGGAATACAGGGAGTAATCAGCCCCAGCATTTT

J gene: TRBJ2-5
V gene: TRBV7-2
clone size: .
D gene: TRBD1
CDR3 protein: CASSLGADRGGETQYF
CDR3 DNA: TGTGCCAGCAGCTTAGGGGCGGACAGGGGTGGAGAGACCCAGTACTTC

J gene: TRBJ2-7
V gene: TRBV5-1
clone size: .
D gene: TRBD2
CDR3 protein: CASSFLAGDRGEQYF
CDR3 DNA: TGCGCCAGCAGCTTCCTAGCGGGGGACCGCGGGGAGCAGTACTTC

J gene: TRBJ2-5
V gene: TRBV5-4
clone size: .
D gene: .
CDR3 protein: CASSSTSGETQYF
CDR3 DNA: TGTGCCAGCAGCTCCACTTCGGGAGAGACCCAGTACTTC

J gene: TRBJ2-7
V gene: TRBV5-1
clone size: .
D gene: TRBD1
CDR3 protein: CASRTPGQGYEQYF
CDR3 DNA: TGCGCCAGCAGAACTCCGGGACAGGGGTACGAGCAGTACTTC

J gene: TRBJ2-3
V gene: TRBV5-1
clone size: .
D gene: TRBD1
CDR3 protein: CASSTRDRGTDTQYF
CDR3 DNA: TGCGCCAGCAGCACTCGGGACAGGGGCACAGATACGCAGTATTTT

J gene: TRBJ2-5
V gene: TRBV2
clone size: once
D gene: TRBD2
CDR3 protein: CASSTGTSGKGENQYF
CDR3 DNA: TGTGCCAGCAGCACCGGGACTAGCGGGAAGGGGGAGAACCAGTACTTC

J gene: TRBJ2-1
V gene: TRBV29-1
clone size: .
D gene: TRBD1
CDR3 protein: CSVHGGDRGPYNEQFF
CDR3 DNA: TGCAGCGTTCACGGGGGTGACAGGGGGCCCTACAATGAGCAGTTCTTC

J gene: TRBJ1-5
V gene: TRBV7-9
clone size: .
D gene: .
CDR3 protein: CASSLSGDGNQPQHF
CDR3 DNA: TGTGCCAGCAGCTTATCGGGGGATGGCAATCAGCCCCAGCATTTT

J gene: TRBJ1-2
V gene: TRBV28
clone size: .
D gene: .
CDR3 protein: CASTLHAGGYGYTF
CDR3 DNA: TGTGCCAGCACCCTTCACGCCGGGGGTTATGGCTACACCTTC

J gene: TRBJ2-5
V gene: TRBV7-8
clone size: .
D gene: TRBD1
CDR3 protein: CASSPIRTGQETQYF
CDR3 DNA: TGTGCCAGCAGCCCTATCCGGACAGGCCAAGAGACCCAGTACTTC

J gene: TRBJ1-5
V gene: TRBV19
clone size: .
D gene: .
CDR3 protein: CASRDIDQPQHF
CDR3 DNA: TGTGCCAGCAGGGACATCGATCAGCCCCAGCATTTT

J gene: TRBJ2-6
V gene: TRBV19
clone size: .
D gene: .
CDR3 protein: CASSVQGSGANVLTF
CDR3 DNA: TGTGCCAGTAGTGTTCAGGGCTCTGGGGCCAACGTCCTGACTTTC

J gene: TRBJ2-2
V gene: TRBV18
clone size: .
D gene: TRBD1
CDR3 protein: CASSFRPGQTNTGELFF
CDR3 DNA: TGTGCCAGCTCATTCCGACCGGGACAGACGAACACCGGGGAGCTGTTTTTT

J gene: TRBJ2-3
V gene: TRBV7-9
clone size: .
D gene: .
CDR3 protein: CASSHTRLGADTQYF
CDR3 DNA: TGTGCCAGCAGCCACACGCGGTTAGGGGCGGATACGCAGTATTTT

J gene: TRBJ2-7
V gene: TRBV10-2
clone size: .
D gene: .
CDR3 protein: CASSAGLRIEQYF
CDR3 DNA: TGCGCCAGCAGTGCGGGACTCCGGATTGAGCAGTACTTC

J gene: TRBJ2-7
V gene: TRBV6-1
clone size: .
D gene: .
CDR3 protein: CASSELDYEQYF
CDR3 DNA: TGTGCCAGCAGTGAACTAGATTACGAGCAGTACTTC

J gene: TRBJ2-7
V gene: TRBV27
clone size: .
D gene: TRBD1
CDR3 protein: CASSLTGQGPAYEQYF
CDR3 DNA: TGTGCCAGCAGTTTAACGGGACAGGGCCCTGCCTACGAGCAGTACTTC

J gene: TRBJ2-2
V gene: TRBV11-3
clone size: .
D gene: TRBD1
CDR3 protein: CASSKRLTAGGPGELFF
CDR3 DNA: TGTGCCAGCAGCAAACGTTTAACTGCAGGGGGCCCCGGGGAGCTGTTTTTT

J gene: TRBJ2-7
V gene: TRBV29-1
clone size: .
D gene: TRBD1
CDR3 protein: CSVVDRVRGEQYF
CDR3 DNA: TGCAGCGTTGTTGACAGGGTTAGGGGCGAGCAGTACTTC

J gene: TRBJ2-1
V gene: TRBV28
clone size: .
D gene: .
CDR3 protein: CASSLPGRVYNEQFF
CDR3 DNA: TGTGCCAGCAGTTTGCCCGGGAGAGTCTACAATGAGCAGTTCTTC

J gene: TRBJ2-7
V gene: TRBV28
clone size: .
D gene: TRBD1
CDR3 protein: CASSLSLGRGLEQYF
CDR3 DNA: TGTGCCAGCAGTTTGAGTCTGGGCAGGGGGCTCGAGCAGTACTTC

J gene: TRBJ1-3
V gene: TRBV5-5
clone size: once
D gene: .
CDR3 protein: CASSAYSGNTIYF
CDR3 DNA: TGTGCCAGCAGCGCGTACTCTGGAAACACCATATATTTT

J gene: TRBJ2-1
V gene: TRBV11-2
clone size: once
D gene: .
CDR3 protein: CASSLAGVSWNEQFF
CDR3 DNA: TGTGCCAGCAGCTTAGCGGGAGTAAGTTGGAATGAGCAGTTCTTC

J gene: TRBJ2-5
V gene: TRBV7-9
clone size: .
D gene: .
CDR3 protein: CASSFWERETQYF
CDR3 DNA: TGTGCCAGCAGCTTTTGGGAGAGGGAGACCCAGTACTTC

J gene: TRBJ2-3
V gene: TRBV6-5
clone size: .
D gene: .
CDR3 protein: CASSYSGGTDTQYF
CDR3 DNA: TGTGCCAGCAGTTATAGCGGTGGCACAGATACGCAGTATTTT

J gene: TRBJ2-6
V gene: TRBV18
clone size: .
D gene: .
CDR3 protein: CASSQGTPSSGANVLTF
CDR3 DNA: TGTGCCAGCTCACAAGGGACACCAAGCTCTGGGGCCAACGTCCTGACTTTC

J gene: TRBJ2-2
V gene: TRBV25-1
clone size: .
D gene: .
CDR3 protein: CASRDLEGGVGELFF
CDR3 DNA: TGTGCCAGCAGGGACTTGGAGGGAGGCGTTGGGGAGCTGTTTTTT

J gene: TRBJ2-3
V gene: TRBV5-1
clone size: .
D gene: TRBD1
CDR3 protein: CASRGTGYVTDTQYF
CDR3 DNA: TGCGCCAGCAGGGGGACAGGGTACGTTACAGATACGCAGTATTTT

J gene: TRBJ1-2
V gene: TRBV2
clone size: .
D gene: TRBD1
CDR3 protein: CASWRQGDYGYTF
CDR3 DNA: TGTGCCAGCTGGCGACAGGGGGACTATGGCTACACCTTC

J gene: TRBJ1-1
V gene: TRBV2
clone size: .
D gene: .
CDR3 protein: CAIGTWEGTEAFF
CDR3 DNA: TGTGCCATCGGGACTTGGGAGGGCACTGAAGCTTTCTTT

J gene: TRBJ2-7
V gene: TRBV5-6
clone size: .
D gene: .
CDR3 protein: CASSLVHPTYEQYF
CDR3 DNA: TGTGCCAGCAGCTTGGTACACCCCACCTACGAGCAGTACTTC

J gene: TRBJ2-2
V gene: TRBV4-1
clone size: once
D gene: TRBD1
CDR3 protein: CASSQEDRVNAGELFF
CDR3 DNA: TGCGCCAGCAGCCAAGAGGACAGGGTTAATGCCGGGGAGCTGTTTTTT

J gene: TRBJ2-3
V gene: TRBV10-3
clone size: .
D gene: TRBD2
CDR3 protein: CASTGGPGDTQYF
CDR3 DNA: TGTGCCTCGACGGGAGGCCCCGGGGATACGCAGTATTTT

J gene: TRBJ2-7
V gene: TRBV7-9
clone size: once
D gene: TRBD2
CDR3 protein: CASSRSGTSGSYLHEQYF
CDR3 DNA: TGTGCCAGCAGCCGATCCGGGACTAGCGGGAGTTATCTCCACGAGCAGTACTTC